A selection of T cell receptor beta chains follows, all from one sample in a study of blood T cell repertoires in COVID-19. Sequencing was performed with immunoSEQ multiplex PCR; in TCRdb, only in-frame clones are kept and a portion is missing. The table shows hundreds of thousands of clones, with 75% to 90% occurring only once. Sequenced input: peripheral blood. These receptors all come from a woman aged 25 to 39 who had recovered from COVID-19. The CDR3 runs from the conserved cysteine through the conserved F or W. A D gene is named only where the DNA matches it firmly. Some rows have no size entry. The others give once, few or many, or a class for an expanded clone.

cdr3_nt | cdr3_aa | j_call | clone_size | v_call | d_call
TGTGCCAGCGCCGGACAGGGGGCTTACGAGCAGTACTTC | CASAGQGAYEQYF | TRBJ2-7 | . | TRBV2 | TRBD1
TGTGCCAGTAGTATATTACCAGGGGGCAATCAGCCCCAGCATTTT | CASSILPGGNQPQHF | TRBJ1-5 | . | TRBV19 | .
TGTGCCATCAGTGAGCAACCGGGACAGGGGGGCTACACCTTC | CAISEQPGQGGYTF | TRBJ1-2 | . | TRBV10-3 | TRBD1
TGTGCCAGCAGCTTAAGTTCTATTTTCCTGTACAATGAGCAGTTCTTC | CASSLSSIFLYNEQFF | TRBJ2-1 | few | TRBV7-9 | .
TGTGCCAGCAGCCAAGTAGAGGAGGGCACTGAAGCTTTCTTT | CASSQVEEGTEAFF | TRBJ1-1 | . | TRBV4-2 | .
TGTGCCAGTAGTCCAGGCGACCGAGCATCCACTGAAGCTTTCTTT | CASSPGDRASTEAFF | TRBJ1-1 | . | TRBV19 | .
TGTGCCAGCAGCTTAGGCCCAGGTCTGAATACTGAAGCTTTCTTT | CASSLGPGLNTEAFF | TRBJ1-1 | . | TRBV11-2 | .
TGTGCCAGCAGCCGCGGGACAGCTGGTTTTTACACCTTC | CASSRGTAGFYTF | TRBJ1-2 | few | TRBV6-5 | TRBD1
TGTGCCAGCAGCTTAGAGGGGGAGCCTAGCCCCTACGAGCAGTACTTC | CASSLEGEPSPYEQYF | TRBJ2-7 | . | TRBV7-6 | .
TGTGCCAGCAGCTTAGGATTCGAGGCAAAATATGGCTACACCTTC | CASSLGFEAKYGYTF | TRBJ1-2 | . | TRBV7-2 | .
TGTGCCAGCAGCTTAGTGACAGGGTGGTCCGCAGGCTACACCTTC | CASSLVTGWSAGYTF | TRBJ1-2 | . | TRBV5-6 | TRBD1
TGTGCCAGCACTTGGGGACAGGGGCGCGAGCAGTACTTC | CASTWGQGREQYF | TRBJ2-7 | . | TRBV12-3/TRBV12-4 | TRBD1
TGTGCCAGTAGTATATCAGGGGAGAGCAATCAGCCCCAGCATTTT | CASSISGESNQPQHF | TRBJ1-5 | . | TRBV19 | .
TGTGCCAGCAGTTACCAGCGTGGGAATCAGCCCCAGCATTTT | CASSYQRGNQPQHF | TRBJ1-5 | . | TRBV6-5 | .
TGTGCCAGCAGTTTAGCGGGAGAGGGGAATGAGCAGTTCTTC | CASSLAGEGNEQFF | TRBJ2-1 | . | TRBV27 | TRBD2
TGTGCCAGCAGTCTAGCGGGGGGGATCAATGAGCAGTTCTTC | CASSLAGGINEQFF | TRBJ2-1 | . | TRBV6-5 | TRBD2
TGTGCCAGCAGTTGGGGACAGTTCCAGGTTGCCGAGCAGTACTTC | CASSWGQFQVAEQYF | TRBJ2-7 | once | TRBV6-2/TRBV6-3 | TRBD1
TGTGCCAGCAGCTTAGTGGCTCTGGAAGCTTTCTTT | CASSLVALEAFF | TRBJ1-1 | . | TRBV7-9 | .
TGTGCTAGTGGCCCCAGCGGGTTACAAGAGACCCAGTACTTC | CASGPSGLQETQYF | TRBJ2-5 | . | TRBV12-5 | .
TGTGCCAGCAGCCAAGACCCGGCGGCCGAAGAGACCCAGTACTTC | CASSQDPAAEETQYF | TRBJ2-5 | . | TRBV3-1/TRBV3-2 | .
TGTGCCAGCAGCAGGGACAGGGGGCTTGGCAATCAGCCCCAGCATTTT | CASSRDRGLGNQPQHF | TRBJ1-5 | . | TRBV5-6 | TRBD1
TGTGCCAGCAGCTTAGGCGGTGATAGGACCCAGTACTTC | CASSLGGDRTQYF | TRBJ2-5 | . | TRBV7-3 | .
TGTGCCAGCAGTTACCCCATACCCTTGGACAGGGGCGGTCGCGGTAGGGATACGCAGTATTTT | CASSYPIPLDRGGRGRDTQYF | TRBJ2-3 | . | TRBV6-2/TRBV6-3 | TRBD1
TGTGCCAGCAGCGCGACAGTGGGCGGCTACACCTTC | CASSATVGGYTF | TRBJ1-2 | . | TRBV13 | .
TGTGCCAGCAGTCCCTTATCCGGGGAACCCCCCCTCTATGGCTACACCTTC | CASSPLSGEPPLYGYTF | TRBJ1-2 | . | TRBV28 | .
TGCAGCGTGGCGACAGCGCGGGGTGGCTACACCTTC | CSVATARGGYTF | TRBJ1-2 | . | TRBV29-1 | .
TGTGCCAGCAGTTTGTTAGCATCATCTAACTATGGCTACACCTTC | CASSLLASSNYGYTF | TRBJ1-2 | few | TRBV28 | .
TGTGCCAGCAGTTTAAGACAGGGCCGCACAGATACGCAGTATTTT | CASSLRQGRTDTQYF | TRBJ2-3 | . | TRBV27 | TRBD1
TGTGCCAGCAGTTTCGGGACAGGGGCCTACGAGCAGTACTTC | CASSFGTGAYEQYF | TRBJ2-7 | . | TRBV28 | TRBD1
TGTGCCAGCAGCTTAGGCACTAGCGGACTCTTCGAGCAGTTCTTC | CASSLGTSGLFEQFF | TRBJ2-1 | . | TRBV7-2 | TRBD2
TGTGCCAGCAGCTCGGGCGGGGGCACGAACTCTGGAAACACCATATATTTT | CASSSGGGTNSGNTIYF | TRBJ1-3 | . | TRBV5-4 | .
TGTGCCAGCAGCCCGGGACTAGCATGGAATGAGCAGTTCTTC | CASSPGLAWNEQFF | TRBJ2-1 | . | TRBV7-3 | TRBD2
TGTGCCAGCTCAGGGGAGCCTAACTACAATGAGCAGTTCTTC | CASSGEPNYNEQFF | TRBJ2-1 | . | TRBV18 | .
TGTGCCAGCAGCTCCGGTGTAGATACGCAGTATTTT | CASSSGVDTQYF | TRBJ2-3 | . | TRBV11-3 | .
TGTGCCAGCAGCCTACAGGGGGACTCCTACGAGCAGTACTTC | CASSLQGDSYEQYF | TRBJ2-7 | . | TRBV7-9 | TRBD1
TGTGCAAGTCGCTTAGGGGCAGGTCGTCGATTCTCCGAAGATAACTATGGCTACACCTTC | CASRLGAGRRFSEDNYGYTF | TRBJ1-2 | . | TRBV12-2 | .
TGTGCCAGTAGACCTCTAGGGGTTTATGGCTACACCTTC | CASRPLGVYGYTF | TRBJ1-2 | . | TRBV19 | .
TGTGCCAGTAGTACAGGGTTACGCGAGCAGTACTTC | CASSTGLREQYF | TRBJ2-7 | . | TRBV19 | .
TGTGCCAGCAGCTTGGAATCCAGGGCCTTCTACGAGCAGTACTTC | CASSLESRAFYEQYF | TRBJ2-7 | . | TRBV5-8 | .
TGTGCCAGCACCCTTCATCATGGCGGGGGCTATGGCTACACCTTC | CASTLHHGGGYGYTF | TRBJ1-2 | . | TRBV27 | .
TGCGCCAGCAGCCCCGGACAGAACGGATGGGGGGCTTTCTTT | CASSPGQNGWGAFF | TRBJ1-1 | . | TRBV5-1 | .
TGTGCCAGCAGCGGAGGTACCGGGACTTTCCTTAACTATGGCTACACCTTC | CASSGGTGTFLNYGYTF | TRBJ1-2 | . | TRBV9 | .
TGTGCCAGCAGTGAAGTAGAGACTGAAGCTTTCTTT | CASSEVETEAFF | TRBJ1-1 | . | TRBV25-1 | .
TGTGCCAGCAGCTTGGTTTCAGGGGCCCCTGGCTACACCTTC | CASSLVSGAPGYTF | TRBJ1-2 | once | TRBV5-4 | .
TGTGCCAGCAGACGGGGGTCCGGAAACACCATATATTTT | CASRRGSGNTIYF | TRBJ1-3 | . | TRBV6-5 | .
TGTGCCAGTCTTTCCGGACAGGGAAGCACTGAAGCTTTCTTT | CASLSGQGSTEAFF | TRBJ1-1 | . | TRBV19 | TRBD1
TGCGCCAGCAGCCTAGGTCAGGGTACCAACACTGAAGCTTTCTTT | CASSLGQGTNTEAFF | TRBJ1-1 | . | TRBV5-1 | .
TGTGCCAGCAGCCAAGGCCCGGGCGAGCAGTACTTC | CASSQGPGEQYF | TRBJ2-7 | . | TRBV4-2 | .
TGCGCCAGCATTTCTTTTAGGGGGCTAGGAGAGACCCAGTACTTC | CASISFRGLGETQYF | TRBJ2-5 | . | TRBV5-1 | TRBD1
TGTGCCAGTAGTATAGGGCCAGATACGCAGTATTTT | CASSIGPDTQYF | TRBJ2-3 | . | TRBV19 | .
TGTGCCAGCCATCGCGAGACCGGGGAGCTGTTTTTT | CASHRETGELFF | TRBJ2-2 | . | TRBV6-5 | .
TGTGCCAGCTCCAGGGACTATCGAGAGACCCAGTACTTC | CASSRDYRETQYF | TRBJ2-5 | . | TRBV18 | TRBD2
TGTGCCAGCAGTTACCCCGGGACAGGGGACACCGGGGAGCTGTTTTTT | CASSYPGTGDTGELFF | TRBJ2-2 | . | TRBV6-5 | TRBD1